This T cell receptor (beta chain) was recovered during a study of control samples from healthy donors and cancer patients. The V gene's germline CDR1 is KGHSH and CDR2 LQKENI. This CDR3 comprises 14 residues. V was clipped by 6 bases and J by 4 bases, with 15 bases between them. Using immunoSEQ multiplex PCR, the repertoire was profiled, and TCRdb retains in-frame clones only, with some absent. The table has roughly 150,000 clones, around 88% seen once. This clone has more than one count but fewer than ten. The TCR was taken from a man younger than 30 in good health. The J gene is TRBJ1-1, the V gene TRBV18; TRBD1 is a possible D gene (5 bases). Sequenced input: blood. The CDR3 nucleotides read TGTGCCAGCTCTCGGGACGGCCGAACCACTGAAGCTTTCTTT. Translating gives CASSRDGRTTEAFF.